The 27 T cell receptor beta chains reported below all come from one sample, sequenced in a study of control samples from healthy donors and cancer patients. The data were produced by immunoSEQ multiplex PCR, yet TCRdb's version contains in-frame clones alone and is incomplete. Among around 58,000 clones listed, around 96% were seen once. Sequenced: blood. All receptors come from a woman aged 18-29 years in good health.

V and J are TRBV5-1 and TRBJ1-2; D uncertain. The length of the CDR3 is 14 residues. The germline V gene encodes CDR1 SGHRS and CDR2 YFSETQ. Trimming removed 4 bases from V and 4 bases from J, with 14 bases in between. In nucleotides, the CDR3 is TGCGCCAGCAGCCCAATTGACGGTATCTATGGCTACACCTTC. This encodes CASSPIDGIYGYTF.

This chain connects TRBV4-1 to TRBJ1-2; a possible D gene is TRBD1 (5 bases). Germline lookup yields CDR1 MGHRA and CDR2 YSYEKL. V gave up 4 bases and J gave up 4 bases, with 10 bases separating them. The CDR3 sequence is 13 residues long. The CDR3 region is CASSPGGSYGYTF. CDR3 DNA sequence: TGCGCCAGCAGCCCCGGGGGTTCCTATGGCTACACCTTC.

The chain uses TRBV9 and TRBJ2-7, with D perhaps TRBD1 (5 bases). Germline CDR1 and CDR2: SGDLS and YYNGEE. The V end lost 3 bases, the J end lost 3 bases, and 13 bases lay between the germline ends. There are 14 residues in the CDR3. CDR3 residues: CASSANTGFYEQYF. The CDR3 DNA reads as TGTGCCAGCAGCGCCAACACAGGCTTCTACGAGCAGTACTTC.

Details on this clone: The same CDR3 arises from other DNA sequences in this sample as well. The chain is built from TRBV28 and TRBJ2-7, with D possibly being TRBD1 or TRBD2 (5 bases each). Germline-derived CDR1 and CDR2 are MDHEN and SYDVKM. This CDR3 spans 13 amino acids. V was clipped by 5 bases and J by 2 bases, with 10 bases between them. In DNA, the CDR3 is TGTGCCAGCAGTCTATCGGGGCCCTACGAGCAGTACTTC. This translates into CASSLSGPYEQYF.

The rearrangement joins TRBV30 to TRBJ1-2; the match to TRBD1 covers 8 bases. The length of the CDR3 is 15 residues. Germline trimming cut 0 bases from V and 4 bases from J; bases unmatched to any gene: 7. The germline gives CDR1 GTSNPN, CDR2 SVGIG (reference sequence). Written as DNA, the CDR3 is TGTGCCTGGAGTGTAGGAGGACAGGGATCCTATGGCTACACCTTC. This translates into CAWSVGGQGSYGYTF.

The chain recombines TRBV6-2 or TRBV6-3 with TRBJ1-1; a weak D match, TRBD1 (5 bases). Germline loops: CDR1 MNHEY, CDR2 SVGEGT. The CDR3 is made up of 15 amino acids. Trimming left V 2 bases short and J 0 bases short, with 10 bases between. The CDR3 is CASSYMRQLNTEAFF. DNA for the CDR3: TGTGCCAGCAGTTACATGCGACAGCTGAACACTGAAGCTTTCTTT.

Turning to this clone: The junction departs from the called germline gene at one end, perhaps through a read error. The J gene is TRBJ2-3, the V gene TRBV7-7; D is perhaps TRBD1 (5 bases). From germline, CDR1 is SSHAT and CDR2 FNYEAQ (reference sequence). The CDR3 totals 15 residues. CDR3 nucleotides: TGTGCTAGCAGCCCCACCATGGGGCAAACAGATACGCAGTATTTT. It is translated as CASSPTMGQTDTQYF.

The chain has TRBV6-2 or TRBV6-3 and TRBJ2-2; 14 nucleotides line up with TRBD2. The ends lost 0 bases at V and 4 bases at J; junction bases unmatched: 7. In germline, CDR1 is MNHEY, CDR2 SVGEGT. The CDR3 loop spans 19 amino acids. The CDR3 nucleotides read TGTGCCAGCAGTTACTCCTTGACTAGCGGGGGGGCCCCCACCGGGGAGCTGTTTTTT. Its protein is CASSYSLTSGGAPTGELFF.

The rearrangement uses TRBV6-1 and TRBJ1-1; no firm D call. This CDR3 has 17 residues. V lost 4 bases and J lost 1, with 19 bases in between. From germline, CDR1 is MNHNS and CDR2 SASEGT. The CDR3 coding sequence is TGTGCCAGCAGTGCTACCCAACGGCGGGCCTCGAACACTGAAGCTTTCTTT. Translating it yields CASSATQRRASNTEAFF.

The V and J genes are TRBV5-8 and TRBJ1-2; tentative D call: TRBD1 (5 bases). V lost 0 bases and J lost 4, with 19 bases in between. This CDR3 spans 17 amino acids. In germline, CDR1 is SGHTS, CDR2 YDEGEE. The CDR3 sequence is CASSLALAGSGIYGYTF. CDR3 nucleotides: TGTGCCAGCAGCTTGGCCCTAGCAGGGTCTGGCATCTATGGCTACACCTTC.

The CDR3 sequence is CASSPRGGGQPQHF. Here the CDR3 DNA reads TGTGCCAGCAGCCCCCGGGGGGGAGGTCAGCCCCAGCATTTT. This chain uses TRBV6-2 or TRBV6-3 with TRBJ1-5; TRBD1 is a possible D gene (5 bases). This CDR3 contains 14 residues. Trimming took 6 bases from V and 6 from J, leaving 15 bases between them. Per germline, CDR1 MNHEY and CDR2 SVGEGT.

This rearrangement joins TRBV3-1 (or the pseudogene TRBV3-2) to TRBJ1-2, with D maybe TRBD1 (6 bases). V shed 0 bases and J shed 5 bases, with 19 bases lying between them. This CDR3 has 17 residues. Germline loops: CDR1 LGHDT, CDR2 YNNKEL (reference sequence). For the CDR3, the DNA is TGTGCCAGCAGCCAAGAACAGGGATGGGGGATTGGGTATGGCTACACCTTC. Translated, it gives CASSQEQGWGIGYGYTF.

The chain combines TRBV6-5 with TRBJ1-2; maybe TRBD1 (6 bases). The CDR3 is made up of 14 amino acids. Germline loops: CDR1 MNHEY, CDR2 SVGAGI. Trimming removed 5 bases from V and 3 bases from J, with 13 bases in between. CDR3 DNA: TGTGCCAGCAGTCGAACAGGGAATTACTATGGCTACACCTTC. Translated: CASSRTGNYYGYTF.

This chain links TRBV12-3 or TRBV12-4 with TRBJ1-4, with no clear D. Between the trimmed V and J ends, which lost 3 bases and 12 bases, there was a span of 11 bases. The CDR3 is made up of 12 amino acids. The CDR3 spells CASSLAGWQLFF. The CDR3 region has the DNA TGTGCCAGCAGTTTGGCGGGGTGGCAACTGTTTTTT.

This clone was seen just once. The V gene is TRBV7-2, the J gene TRBJ2-7, with D unclear. Germline loops: CDR1 SGHTA, CDR2 FQGNSA. The CDR3 has 14 amino acids. Trimming took off 5 bases at V and 2 bases at J, with 13 bases between the two ends. CDR3 sequence (DNA): TGTGCCAGCAGCCCCTTAACTAACCCCTACGAGCAGTACTTC. Translation: CASSPLTNPYEQYF. Using reference TRBV7-2 and TRBJ2-7 for the parts outside the CDR3, the full variable domain is GAGVSQSPSNKVTEKGKDVELRCDPISGHTALYWYRQSLGQGLEFLIYFQGNSAPDKSGLPSDRFSAERTGGSVSTLTIQRTQQEDSAVYLCASSPLTNPYEQYFGPGTRLTVT.

This chain joins TRBV2 and TRBJ1-4; D possibly corresponds to TRBD1 (6 bases). The CDR3 runs 15 residues. With 7 bases removed from V and 6 bases from J, the gap between germline ends came to 18 bases. The germline gives CDR1 SNHLY, CDR2 FYNNEI. As DNA, the CDR3 is TGTGCCAGCACTGTGGACAGTACAAATTATGAAAAACTGTTTTTT. Translating gives CASTVDSTNYEKLFF.

The chain couples TRBV5-1 to TRBJ1-1; D is ambiguous. Germline-derived CDR1 and CDR2 are SGHRS and YFSETQ. The germline V and J ends were trimmed by 1 base and 0 bases, with 16 bases remaining between them. This CDR3 has 17 amino acids. The CDR3 protein is CASSLRPYSPMNTEAFF. The CDR3 region has the DNA TGCGCCAGCAGCTTGCGGCCCTATTCTCCGATGAACACTGAAGCTTTCTTT. The variable domain in full, completed from reference TRBV5-1 and TRBJ1-1, reads KAGVTQTPRYLIKTRGQQVTLSCSPISGHRSVSWYQQTPGQGLQFLFEYFSETQRNKGNFPGRFSGRQFSNSRSEMNVSTLELGDSALYLCASSLRPYSPMNTEAFFGQGTRLTVV.

The V gene is TRBV14, the J gene TRBJ2-3; no reliable D call. Trimming stripped 4 bases from V and 2 bases from J, with 16 bases between. The CDR3 runs to 16 residues. Germline-derived CDR1 and CDR2 are SGHDN and FVKESK. DNA of the CDR3: TGTGCCAGCAGCCCCTATCTTGGGCTTGACACAGATACGCAGTATTTT. Protein product: CASSPYLGLDTDTQYF.

The rearrangement uses TRBV9 and TRBJ2-5, with a weak D call TRBD1 (6 bases). CDR3 length equals 14 residues. Germline values: CDR1 SGDLS, CDR2 YYNGEE. Trimming removed 3 bases at V and 1 base at J, with 10 bases between. CDR3 nucleotides: TGTGCCAGCAGCGCAAACAGGGTCCAAGAGACCCAGTACTTC. Translating it yields CASSANRVQETQYF.

The chain couples TRBV7-7 to TRBJ2-7; tentative D call: TRBD1 (7 bases). Per germline, CDR1 SSHAT and CDR2 FNYEAQ (reference sequence). V was pared by 5 bases and J by 9 bases, with 23 bases between. The CDR3 covers 15 residues. The CDR3 is CASSPGLDRRERQYF. CDR3 DNA: TGTGCCAGCAGCCCTGGACTGGACAGGCGGGAAAGGCAGTACTTC.

The gene calls are TRBV6-2 or TRBV6-3 and TRBJ1-2; D is unresolved. With 2 bases removed from V and 3 bases from J, the gap between germline ends came to 10 bases. CDR1 and CDR2 (germline): MNHEY, SVGEGT. CDR3 length: 14 amino acids. CDR3 loop: CASSYRGKYYGYTF. The CDR3 bases are TGTGCCAGCAGTTACCGCGGGAAGTACTATGGCTACACCTTC.

V is TRBV24-1 and J is TRBJ2-1; 10 nucleotides agree with TRBD1. Germline CDR1 reads KGHDR; CDR2 reads SFDVKD. The CDR3 length is 16 residues. J gave up 0 bases and V 3 bases, and 1 base lay outside the gene matches. CDR3 residues: CATSDRDRGSYNEQFF. The CDR3 DNA sequence: TGTGCCACCAGTGATCGGGACAGGGGCTCCTACAATGAGCAGTTCTTC.

The V gene is TRBV19, the J gene TRBJ2-3; tentatively, D is TRBD1 or TRBD2 (7 bases each). This CDR3 region has 18 residues. Germline values: CDR1 LNHDA, CDR2 SQIVND (reference sequence). The ends were cut back, 0 bases at V and 5 bases at J, with 21 bases in the middle. This chain's CDR3 is CASSIDRRGGVDGDTQYF. The CDR3 DNA follows: TGTGCCAGTAGTATAGATCGCAGGGGGGGCGTCGACGGAGATACGCAGTATTTT.

V gene TRBV27 combines with J gene TRBJ2-4, with unresolved D. CDR3 length equals 16 residues. V lost 1 base and J lost 0, with 10 bases in between. Germline V gene data show CDR1 as MNHEY and CDR2 as SMNVEV (reference sequence). CDR3 amino acids: CASSLFAALAKNIQYF. The CDR3 region has the DNA TGTGCCAGCAGTTTATTTGCAGCACTAGCCAAAAACATTCAGTACTTC.

The chain is built from TRBV6-5 and TRBJ2-2, with 10 bases identical to TRBD1. Germline lookup yields CDR1 MNHEY and CDR2 SVGAGI. The CDR3 extends over 13 amino acids. With 8 bases clipped from V and 6 bases from J, the junction kept 3 bases outside the gene matches. CDR3 protein: CASGTGVSGELFF. CDR3 nucleotide sequence: TGTGCCAGCGGGACAGGGGTATCCGGGGAGCTGTTTTTT.

This clone was recorded only once. V usage is TRBV5-6 and J usage is TRBJ2-5, with a weak D call TRBD2 (6 bases). Germline assignment: CDR1 SGHDT and CDR2 YYEEEE. V gave up 3 bases and J gave up 3 bases, with 15 bases separating them. The CDR3 is made up of 15 amino acids. CDR3 bases: TGTGCCAGCAGCTCGGACCTAGGAGGGGAAGAGACCCAGTACTTC. It encodes CASSSDLGGEETQYF.

This clone was seen only a few times. This sample also contains other DNA sequences that code for the same CDR3. The CDR3: CASSLDILEDRGRTEAFF. The CDR3 DNA reads as TGTGCCAGCAGCTTAGATATATTGGAGGACAGAGGTCGTACTGAAGCTTTCTTT. J is TRBJ1-1 and V is TRBV11-2; D is possibly TRBD1 (6 bases). The CDR3 is made up of 18 amino acids. V shed 0 bases and J shed 5 bases, with 22 bases lying between them. Germline assignment: CDR1 SGHAT and CDR2 FQNNGV.